The sequence of this T cell receptor beta chain was determined in a study of monozygotic twins with inflammatory bowel disease. Study findings and constraints: Background noise in patient repertoires may stem from differing immunosuppressive treatments.

Concerning this clonotype itself: The antigen remains undetermined.

cDNA was produced in eight separate reactions per sample. Reanalyzing the 5' RACE reads, TCRdb keeps one entry per CDR3 protein, without DNA. Its listing shows some 170,000 distinct CDR3 sequences. CDR1 and CDR2 (germline): SGDLS, YYNGEE. The CDR3 loop spans 15 amino acids. Sequencing was performed on blood. The TCR sequence derives from a human donor with ulcerative colitis or Crohn's disease, or a healthy co-twin of an affected twin (not recorded which). The chain has TRBV9 and TRBJ1-1; TCRdb designates TRBD1, a call that cannot be tested without DNA. CDR3 residues: CASSETGGEYGEAFF.